One and the same sample provided the 27 T cell receptor beta chains below, sequenced in a study of high-grade serous ovarian cancer treatment subgroups. Generated by immunoSEQ multiplex PCR, the TCRdb table keeps only in-frame clones and is missing some. The sample lists roughly 12,000 clones; under 85% were seen once. The tumor samples were collected prior to definitive surgery or chemotherapy. The sample consisted of tumor tissue. Source of these receptors: a human donor with high-grade serous ovarian cancer.

The J gene is TRBJ2-3, the V gene TRBV6-5; D possibly matches TRBD1 or TRBD2 (6 bases each). The V end lost 5 bases, the J end lost 0 bases, and 12 bases lay between the germline ends. The CDR3 contains 15 residues. CDR1 is MNHEY, CDR2 SVGAGI, per germline. CDR3 nucleotides: TGTGCCAGCAGTGGGGGCGGGACTAGCACAGATACGCAGTATTTT. Encoded protein: CASSGGGTSTDTQYF.

The chain employs TRBV29-1 and TRBJ2-5; 7 nucleotides agree with TRBD1. Germline CDR1 and CDR2: SQVTM and ANQGSEA. V was pared by 4 bases and J by 5 bases, with 4 bases of the junction left unmatched. The CDR3 runs to 12 residues. In DNA form, the CDR3 reads TGCAGCGTTGGACAGGGTGGGGAGACCCAGTACTTC. This encodes CSVGQGGETQYF.

This chain joins TRBV4-1 and TRBJ2-7; TRBD2 is a possible D gene (5 bases). This CDR3 has 17 residues. V dropped 0 bases and J dropped 2 bases, with 17 bases sitting between them. CDR1 and CDR2 from the germline V gene are MGHRA and YSYEKL. The CDR3 region is CASSQDDPLDGTYEQYF. In DNA, the CDR3 is TGCGCCAGCAGCCAAGATGACCCACTAGACGGGACCTACGAGCAGTACTTC.

The rearrangement links TRBV30 to TRBJ1-4; no reliable D call. Germline V lookup: CDR1 GTSNPN, CDR2 SVGIG (reference sequence). CDR3 size: 13 residues. Trimming removed 7 bases at V and 1 base at J, with 10 bases between. The CDR3 sequence: CALSTGTNEKLFF. CDR3 sequence (DNA): TGTGCCTTATCCACGGGAACTAATGAAAAACTGTTTTTT.

The chain is built from TRBV5-1 and TRBJ2-7, with TRBD2 matching 7 bases. Trimming cost V 6 bases and J 5 bases; bases outside gene matches: 11. CDR1 is SGHRS, CDR2 YFSETQ, per germline. The CDR3 has 14 residues. Here the CDR3 DNA reads TGCGCCAGCATGGTTGGCGGGAGTAGGGACGAGCAGTACTTC. Amino acids: CASMVGGSRDEQYF.

The V call is TRBV9, the J call TRBJ2-4; D is perhaps TRBD1 or TRBD2 (5 bases each). The CDR3 contains 18 residues. Between the trimmed V and J ends, which lost 4 bases and 0 bases, there was a span of 20 bases. Germline V gene sequence: CDR1 SGDLS, CDR2 YYNGEE. CDR3 loop: CASSPGTDPIIAKNIQYF. The DNA of the CDR3 is TGTGCCAGCAGCCCCGGGACGGATCCAATTATAGCCAAAAACATTCAGTACTTC.

The chain recombines TRBV29-1 with TRBJ2-3, with 9 bases identical to TRBD1. Germline lookup yields CDR1 SQVTM and CDR2 ANQGSEA. J lost 4 bases, V lost 7 bases, and 3 bases had no gene match. There are 12 residues in the CDR3. This CDR3 is CSARQGADTQYF. For the CDR3, the DNA is TGCAGCGCCCGACAGGGGGCAGATACGCAGTATTTT.

Only one count was recorded for this clone. The rearrangement joins TRBV2 to TRBJ2-2; 9 bases fit TRBD1. V shed 9 bases, J shed 5 bases, and the junction held 7 bases outside the gene matches. The CDR3 has 14 residues. Germline-derived CDR1 and CDR2 are SNHLY and FYNNEI. The CDR3 loop is CASKDRGVTGELFF. CDR3 sequence (DNA): TGTGCCAGTAAAGACAGGGGGGTAACCGGGGAGCTGTTTTTT.

The J gene is TRBJ2-1, the V gene TRBV7-2, with 7 positions matching TRBD1. The CDR3 is 13 residues long. Germline lookup yields CDR1 SGHTA and CDR2 FQGNSA. V was pared by 5 bases and J by 6 bases, with 4 bases of the junction left unmatched. The CDR3 spells CASSVRQGNEQFF. CDR3 DNA sequence: TGTGCCAGCAGCGTGAGACAGGGCAATGAGCAGTTCTTC.

The chain employs TRBV5-1 and TRBJ1-2, with D maybe TRBD1 (6 bases). CDR1 and CDR2 from the germline V gene are SGHRS and YFSETQ. Deletions cut 0 bases from V and 6 bases from J, with 9 bases between. The CDR3 contains 13 residues. The CDR3 coding sequence is TGCGCCAGCAGCTTGGATAGGGGGGATGGCTACACCTTC. This sequence encodes CASSLDRGDGYTF.

The CDR3 DNA sequence: TGTGCCAGCAGTTACTCCACGACTTTAGCCAAAAACATTCAGTACTTC. Translation: CASSYSTTLAKNIQYF. This chain uses TRBV6-5 with TRBJ2-4; the D is unclear. V lost 0 bases, J lost 0 bases, and 9 bases lay in between. Looked up from germline, CDR1 is MNHEY and CDR2 is SVGAGI. There are 16 residues in the CDR3.

This rearrangement joins TRBV11-3 to TRBJ2-5, with a weak D call TRBD2 (5 bases). V was pared by 5 bases and J by 5 bases, with 18 bases between. The germline CDR1 and CDR2 sequences are SGHNT and YENEEA. The CDR3 has 15 amino acids. The CDR3 sequence is CASSQDSTFGETQYF. In nucleotides, the CDR3 is TGTGCCAGCAGCCAGGACTCAACCTTTGGGGAGACCCAGTACTTC.

This clone appeared a single time. This chain connects TRBV29-1 to TRBJ2-3; the match to TRBD1 covers 12 bases. Per the germline V gene, CDR1 is SQVTM and CDR2 is ANQGSEA. The CDR3 is 14 residues long. J was trimmed by 8 bases and V by 1 base; bases with no gene match: 4. The chain's CDR3 is CSVEAGQGAGTQYF. CDR3 coding DNA: TGCAGCGTTGAAGCGGGACAGGGGGCGGGTACGCAGTATTTT.

The J gene is TRBJ2-4, the V gene TRBV18, with 8 bases lining up with TRBD1. Germline CDR1 and CDR2: KGHSH and LQKENI. Trimming removed 3 bases from V and 4 bases from J; junction bases left unmatched: 8. The CDR3 is 16 amino acids. The CDR3 sequence is CASSPPRQGRKNIQYF. CDR3 DNA sequence: TGTGCCAGCTCACCCCCCCGACAGGGGCGTAAAAACATTCAGTACTTC.

The rearrangement joins TRBV27 to TRBJ1-2; a weak D match, TRBD1 (5 bases). The germline CDR1 and CDR2 sequences are MNHEY and SMNVEV (reference sequence). Trimming stripped 7 bases from V and 5 bases from J, with 20 bases between. The CDR3 is 15 amino acids. The CDR3 DNA reads as TGTGCCAGCAAAGGGACTTCCCGAGTTGGGTATGGCTACACCTTC. The encoded protein is CASKGTSRVGYGYTF.

The chain has TRBV7-9 and TRBJ1-5, with D unclear. The CDR3 has 12 amino acids. Trimming took 2 bases from V and 5 from J, leaving 4 bases between them. CDR1 and CDR2 (germline): SEHNR, FQNEAQ (reference sequence). CDR3 residues: CASSLNYQPQHF. CDR3 nucleotides: TGTGCCAGCAGCTTAAACTATCAGCCCCAGCATTTT. The variable domain in full, completed from reference TRBV7-9 and TRBJ1-5, reads DTGVSQNPRHKITKRGQNVTFRCDPISEHNRLYWYRQTLGQGPEFLTYFQNEAQLEKSRLLSDRFSAERPKGSFSTLEIQRTEQGDSAMYLCASSLNYQPQHFGDGTRLSIL.

This clone was seen only a few times. This chain connects TRBV7-9 to TRBJ1-5, with unresolved D. The germline gives CDR1 SEHNR, CDR2 FQNEAQ (reference sequence). V lost 5 bases to trimming and J lost 6 bases, with 8 bases between them. The CDR3 has 12 amino acids. DNA of the CDR3: TGTGCCAGCAGCCACGGACGTCAGCCCCAGCATTTT. It codes for CASSHGRQPQHF.

The gene calls are TRBV6-6 and TRBJ1-2; 10 bases align to TRBD1. This CDR3 has 16 residues. J gave up 5 bases and V 7 bases, and 13 bases lay outside the gene matches. CDR1 MNHNY and CDR2 SVGAGI come from the germline V gene (reference sequence). CDR3 region: CASTKRRPGQGYGYTF. Here the CDR3 DNA reads TGTGCCAGCACCAAGAGGCGGCCGGGACAGGGGTATGGCTACACCTTC.

This chain links TRBV2 with TRBJ1-3; D unresolved. Germline CDR1 reads SNHLY; CDR2 reads FYNNEI. The CDR3 extends over 15 amino acids. Trimming stripped 5 bases from V and 0 bases from J, with 11 bases between. The chain's CDR3 is CASSYGRLSGNTIYF. The CDR3 DNA reads as TGTGCCAGCAGTTACGGACGCCTCTCTGGAAACACCATATATTTT.

The chain uses TRBV5-1 and TRBJ1-5; D gene ambiguous. Germline V gene sequence: CDR1 SGHRS, CDR2 YFSETQ. The CDR3 has 15 amino acids. V was pared by 0 bases and J by 8 bases, with 15 bases between. The CDR3 spells CASSLERAVGKPQHF. As DNA, the CDR3 is TGCGCCAGCAGCTTGGAAAGGGCCGTCGGGAAGCCCCAGCATTTT.

V is TRBV30 and J is TRBJ2-3, with D tentatively TRBD1 or TRBD2 (5 bases each). Between the trimmed V and J ends, which lost 1 base and 14 bases, there was a span of 19 bases. Germline CDR1 and CDR2: GTSNPN and SVGIG (reference sequence). This CDR3 is 13 amino acids long. The DNA for the CDR3 is TGTGCCTGGAGTGCCCAAGTCGGGGCGCAGTCGTATTTT. It specifies CAWSAQVGAQSYF.

The chain employs TRBV11-2 and TRBJ1-2; perhaps TRBD1 as D (5 bases). V was shortened by 2 bases and J by 8 bases, with 15 bases between the two germline ends. CDR3 length: 14 residues. From germline, CDR1 is SGHAT and CDR2 FQNNGV. The CDR3, as DNA: TGTGCCAGCAGCTTACCTTGGAGGGACGGAGGCTACACCTTC. Its protein is CASSLPWRDGGYTF.

V and J are TRBV6-1 and TRBJ1-2; 7 bases match TRBD1. V was pared by 6 bases and J by 3 bases, with 10 bases of the junction left unmatched. The CDR3 has 15 residues. Germline CDR1 reads MNHNS; CDR2 reads SASEGT. The chain's CDR3 is CASSVGGTTYYGYTF. In DNA form, the CDR3 reads TGTGCCAGCAGCGTAGGGGGCACAACTTACTATGGCTACACCTTC.

In DNA, the CDR3 is TGCGCCAGCAGCTTGGACGGGGGCGGCGAGCAGTACTTC. It is translated as CASSLDGGGEQYF. The chain employs TRBV5-1 and TRBJ2-7; D might be TRBD1 or TRBD2, each matching 6 bases. This CDR3 is built from 13 residues. CDR1 SGHRS and CDR2 YFSETQ come from the germline V gene. V shed 0 bases and J shed 6 bases, with 10 bases lying between them.

The V and J genes are TRBV28 and TRBJ1-1; D is unclear. Germline CDR1 MDHEN, CDR2 SYDVKM. Trimming cost V 2 bases and J 10 bases, with 11 bases left between them. The length of the CDR3 is 12 residues. CDR3 DNA: TGTGCCAGCAGTTTAGAACATTGGGGAGCTTTCTTT. Translating it yields CASSLEHWGAFF.

The chain carries TRBV30 and TRBJ2-1, with 11 bases identical to TRBD2. This CDR3 has 14 amino acids. With 5 bases clipped from V and 8 bases from J, the junction kept 8 bases outside the gene matches. Germline V gives CDR1 GTSNPN, CDR2 SVGIG (reference sequence). CDR3 amino acids: CAWLLAGVGDEQFF. The CDR3 DNA is TGTGCCTGGCTACTAGCGGGAGTTGGGGATGAGCAGTTCTTC.

The chain recombines TRBV7-3 with TRBJ2-1, with D maybe TRBD1 (6 bases). Trimming removed 3 bases from V and 0 bases from J, with 9 bases in between. Germline V gene sequence: CDR1 SGHTA, CDR2 FQGTGA. CDR3 length: 15 residues. The CDR3 loop reads CASSFTGSSYNEQFF. CDR3 bases: TGTGCCAGCAGCTTCACAGGGAGCTCCTACAATGAGCAGTTCTTC.